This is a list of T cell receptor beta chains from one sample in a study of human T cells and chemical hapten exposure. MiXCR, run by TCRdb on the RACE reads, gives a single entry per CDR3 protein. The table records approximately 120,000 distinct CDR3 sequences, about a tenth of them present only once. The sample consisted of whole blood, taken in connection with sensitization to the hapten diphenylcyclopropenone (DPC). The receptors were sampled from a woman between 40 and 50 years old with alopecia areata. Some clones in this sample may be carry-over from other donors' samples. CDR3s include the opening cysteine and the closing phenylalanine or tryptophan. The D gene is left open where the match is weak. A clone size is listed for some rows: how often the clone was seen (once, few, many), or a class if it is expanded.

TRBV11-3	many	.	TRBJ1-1	CASSLSMNTEAFF	TGTGCCAGCAGCTTAAGCATGAACACTGAAGCTTTCTTT
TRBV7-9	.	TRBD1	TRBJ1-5	CASSSGPGTDNQPQHF	TGTGCCAGCAGCTCCGGACCAGGGACAGATAATCAGCCCCAGCATTTT
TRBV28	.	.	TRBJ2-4	CASNREGATNIQYF	TGTGCCAGTAACAGGGAGGGAGCTACAAACATTCAGTACTTC
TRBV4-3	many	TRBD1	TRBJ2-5	CASSPGGQASETQYF	TGCGCCAGCAGCCCTGGGGGACAGGCCTCGGAGACCCAGTACTTC
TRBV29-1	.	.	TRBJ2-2	CSVPDTGELFF	TGCAGCGTTCCGGACACCGGGGAGCTGTTTTTT
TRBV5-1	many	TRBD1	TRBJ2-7	CASSWGQDSAEQYF	TGCGCCAGCAGCTGGGGACAGGATTCCGCCGAGCAGTACTTC
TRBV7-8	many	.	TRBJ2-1	CASSLAGASSYNEQFF	TGTGCCAGCAGCTTAGCGGGGGCGAGCTCCTACAATGAGCAGTTCTTC
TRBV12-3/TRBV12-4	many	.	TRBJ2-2	CASSLDSTGELFF	TGTGCCAGCAGTTTAGACTCCACCGGGGAGCTGTTTTTT
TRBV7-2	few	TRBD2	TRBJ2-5	CASSPTSGAGETQYF	TGTGCCAGCAGCCCGACTAGCGGGGCGGGGGAGACCCAGTACTTC
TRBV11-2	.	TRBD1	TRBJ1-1	CASSYKQGGTEAFF	TGTGCCAGCAGCTACAAACAGGGGGGGACTGAAGCTTTCTTT
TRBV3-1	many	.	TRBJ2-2	CASSQDRGYTGELFF	TGTGCCAGCAGCCAAGACAGGGGCTACACCGGAGAGCTGTTTTTT
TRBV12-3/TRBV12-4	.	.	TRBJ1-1	CASSLMSSLNTEAFF	TGTGCCAGCAGTTTAATGAGCAGCCTGAACACTGAAGCTTTCTTT
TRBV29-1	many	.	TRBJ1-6	CSVAVDYNSPLHF	TGCAGCGTTGCAGTGGACTATAATTCACCCCTCCACTTT
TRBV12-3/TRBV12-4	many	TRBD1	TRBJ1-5	CASSLADRAVSQPQHF	TGTGCCAGCAGTTTGGCGGACAGGGCCGTTTCTCAGCCCCAGCATTTT
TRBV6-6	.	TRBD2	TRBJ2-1	CASTLTSGGGSYNEQFF	TGTGCCAGCACCCTCACTAGCGGGGGGGGCTCCTACAATGAGCAGTTCTTC
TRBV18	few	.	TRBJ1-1	CASSPIQQEGTEAFF	TGTGCCAGCTCACCGATCCAACAGGAGGGCACTGAAGCTTTCTTT
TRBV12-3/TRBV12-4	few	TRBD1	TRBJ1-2	CASSPGGALNYGYTF	TGTGCCAGCAGTCCAGGGGGGGCTTTAAACTATGGCTACACCTTC
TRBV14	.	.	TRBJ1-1	CASSRFRLNTEAFF	TGTGCCAGCAGCCGCTTCAGATTGAACACTGAAGCTTTCTTT
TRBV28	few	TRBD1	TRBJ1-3	CASRGQGEVTIYF	TGTGCCAGCAGGGGACAGGGAGAGGTCACCATATATTTT
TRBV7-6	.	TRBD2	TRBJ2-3	CASSFGGGGRTDTQYF	TGTGCCAGCAGCTTTGGTGGCGGGGGGCGGACAGATACGCAGTATTTT
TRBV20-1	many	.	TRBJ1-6	CSAAQDRVNSPLHF	TGCAGTGCAGCCCAGGACAGAGTTAATTCACCCCTCCACTTT
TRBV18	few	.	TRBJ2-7	CASSDDTYEQYF	TGTGCCAGCTCTGACGACACCTACGAGCAGTACTTC
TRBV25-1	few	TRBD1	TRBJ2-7	CASSAPSNRGGYEQYF	TGTGCCAGCAGTGCGCCCTCGAACAGGGGCGGGTACGAGCAGTACTTC
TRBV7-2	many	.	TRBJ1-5	CASSFTGGPNQPQHF	TGTGCCAGCAGCTTCACGGGGGGGCCTAATCAGCCCCAGCATTTT
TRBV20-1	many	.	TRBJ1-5	CSVPSYREYSNQPQHF	TGCAGTGTTCCTTCTTACAGGGAATATAGCAATCAGCCCCAGCATTTT
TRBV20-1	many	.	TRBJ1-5	CSARGGGNQPQHF	TGCAGTGCTAGGGGCGGGGGCAATCAGCCCCAGCATTTT
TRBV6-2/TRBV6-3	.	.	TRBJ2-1	CASSYMAGNSYNEQFF	TGTGCCAGCAGTTATATGGCGGGGAACTCCTACAATGAGCAGTTCTTC
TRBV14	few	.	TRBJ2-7	CASSQEEGSRHEQYF	TGTGCCAGCAGCCAAGAAGAAGGGTCTAGGCACGAGCAGTACTTC
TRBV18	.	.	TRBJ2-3	CASSPAEADTQYF	TGTGCCAGCTCACCAGCTGAGGCAGATACGCAGTATTTT
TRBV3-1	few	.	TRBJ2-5	CASSQEVGRPETQYF	TGTGCCAGCAGCCAAGAGGTGGGCAGACCAGAGACCCAGTACTTC
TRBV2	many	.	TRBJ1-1	CASLRENTEAFF	TGTGCCAGCCTGAGGGAGAACACTGAAGCTTTCTTT
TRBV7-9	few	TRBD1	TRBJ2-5	CASSPTGGAPETQYF	TGTGCCAGCAGCCCCACAGGGGGCGCCCCAGAGACCCAGTACTTC
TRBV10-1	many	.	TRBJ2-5	CASSPGAHQETQYF	TGCGCCAGCAGCCCAGGGGCCCACCAAGAGACCCAGTACTTC
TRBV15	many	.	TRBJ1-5	CATSRDLPSLTAPRDF	TGTGCCACCAGCAGAGATCTACCCTCCCTGACAGCTCCTAGGGATTTT
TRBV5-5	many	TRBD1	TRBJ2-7	CASSLDGTGLYEQYF	TGTGCCAGCAGCTTGGATGGGACAGGCCTCTACGAGCAGTACTTC
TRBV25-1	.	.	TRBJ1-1	CASSEGLGSNTEAFF	TGTGCCAGCAGTGAGGGTTTAGGCTCGAACACTGAAGCTTTCTTT
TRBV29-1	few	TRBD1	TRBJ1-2	CSVATFRDRAFYGYTF	TGCAGCGTTGCCACTTTCCGGGACAGGGCTTTCTATGGCTACACCTTC